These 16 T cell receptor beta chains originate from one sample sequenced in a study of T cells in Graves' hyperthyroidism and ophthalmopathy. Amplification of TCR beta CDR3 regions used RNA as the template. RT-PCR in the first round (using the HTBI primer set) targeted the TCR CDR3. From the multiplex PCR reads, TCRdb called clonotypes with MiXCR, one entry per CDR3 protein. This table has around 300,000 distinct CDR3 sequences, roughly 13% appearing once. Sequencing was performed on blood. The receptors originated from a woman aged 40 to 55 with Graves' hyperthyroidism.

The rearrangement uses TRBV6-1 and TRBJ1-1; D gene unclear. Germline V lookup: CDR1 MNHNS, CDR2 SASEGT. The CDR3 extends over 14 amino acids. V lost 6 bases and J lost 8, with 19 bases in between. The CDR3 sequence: CASSSGIWRNEAFF. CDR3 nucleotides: TGTGCCAGCAGCTCGGGCATTTGGAGGAACGAAGCTTTCTTT.

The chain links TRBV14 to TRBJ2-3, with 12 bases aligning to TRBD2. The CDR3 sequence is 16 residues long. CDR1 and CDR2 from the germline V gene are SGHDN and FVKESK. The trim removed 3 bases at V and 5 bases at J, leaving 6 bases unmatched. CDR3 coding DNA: TGTGCCAGCAGCCAGGGACGACTAGCGGGAGTAGATACGCAGTATTTT. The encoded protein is CASSQGRLAGVDTQYF.

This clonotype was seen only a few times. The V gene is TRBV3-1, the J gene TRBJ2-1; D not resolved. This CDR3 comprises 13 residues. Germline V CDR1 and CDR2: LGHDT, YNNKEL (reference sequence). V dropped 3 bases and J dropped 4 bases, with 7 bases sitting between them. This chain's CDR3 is CASSHLGYNEQFF. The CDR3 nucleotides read TGTGCCAGCAGCCACTTAGGGTACAATGAGCAGTTCTTC.

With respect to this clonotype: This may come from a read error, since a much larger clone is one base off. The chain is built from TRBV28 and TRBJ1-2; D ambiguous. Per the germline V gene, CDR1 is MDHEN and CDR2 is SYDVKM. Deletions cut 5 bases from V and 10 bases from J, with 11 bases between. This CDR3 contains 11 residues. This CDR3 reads CASSQSGDYTF. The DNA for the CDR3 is TGTGCCAGCAGTCAGAGCGGTGACTACACCTTC.

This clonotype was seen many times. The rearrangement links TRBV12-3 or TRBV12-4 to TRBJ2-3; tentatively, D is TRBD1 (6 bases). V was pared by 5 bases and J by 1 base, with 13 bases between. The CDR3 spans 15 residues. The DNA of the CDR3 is TGTGCCAGCAGTCAGGGGAAAGGGGGCACAGATACGCAGTATTTT. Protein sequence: CASSQGKGGTDTQYF.

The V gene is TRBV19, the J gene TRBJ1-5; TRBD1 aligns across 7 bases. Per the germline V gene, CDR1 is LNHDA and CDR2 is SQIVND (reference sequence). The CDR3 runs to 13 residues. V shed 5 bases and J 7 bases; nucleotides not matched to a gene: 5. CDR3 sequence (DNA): TGTGCCAGTAGTGAGACAGGGTCGCAGCCCCAGCATTTT. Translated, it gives CASSETGSQPQHF.

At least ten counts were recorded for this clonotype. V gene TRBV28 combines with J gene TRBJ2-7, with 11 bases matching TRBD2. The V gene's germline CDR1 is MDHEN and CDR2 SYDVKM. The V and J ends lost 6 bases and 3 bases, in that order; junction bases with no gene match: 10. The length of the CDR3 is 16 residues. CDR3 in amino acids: CASRLLIAGGNYEQYF. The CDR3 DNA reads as TGTGCCAGCAGATTACTTATAGCGGGAGGGAACTACGAGCAGTACTTC.

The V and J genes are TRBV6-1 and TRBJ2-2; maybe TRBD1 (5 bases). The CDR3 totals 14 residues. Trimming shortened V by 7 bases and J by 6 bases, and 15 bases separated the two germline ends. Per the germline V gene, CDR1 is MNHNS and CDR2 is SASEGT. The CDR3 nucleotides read TGTGCCAGCAAGGACACCTATGAGGCCGGGGAGCTGTTTTTT. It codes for CASKDTYEAGELFF.

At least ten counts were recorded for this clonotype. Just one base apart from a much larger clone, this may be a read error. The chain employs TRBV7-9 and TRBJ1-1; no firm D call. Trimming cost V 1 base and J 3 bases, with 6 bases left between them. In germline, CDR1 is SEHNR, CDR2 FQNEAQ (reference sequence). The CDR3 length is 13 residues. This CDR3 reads CASSLDGDTEAFF. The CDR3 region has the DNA TGTGCCAGCAGCTTAGACGGGGACACTGAAGCTTTCTTT.

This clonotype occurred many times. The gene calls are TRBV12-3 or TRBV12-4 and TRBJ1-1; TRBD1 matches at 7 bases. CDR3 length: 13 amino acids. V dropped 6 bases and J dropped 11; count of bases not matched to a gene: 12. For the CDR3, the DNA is TGTGCCAGCAGCCGCCGGGACAGAAGCAACGCTTTCTTT. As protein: CASSRRDRSNAFF.

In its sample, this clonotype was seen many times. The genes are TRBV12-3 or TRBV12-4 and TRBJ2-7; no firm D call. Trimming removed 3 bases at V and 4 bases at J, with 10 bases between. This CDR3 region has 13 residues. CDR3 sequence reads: CASSLSFEYEQYF. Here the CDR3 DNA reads TGTGCCAGCAGTTTGTCCTTTGAGTACGAGCAGTACTTC.

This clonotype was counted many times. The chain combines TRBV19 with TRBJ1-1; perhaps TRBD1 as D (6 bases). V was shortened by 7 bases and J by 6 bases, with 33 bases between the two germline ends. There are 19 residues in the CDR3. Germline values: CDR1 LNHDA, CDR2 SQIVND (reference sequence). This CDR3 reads CASTRGLRVGYGGYSEAFF. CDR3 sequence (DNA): TGTGCCAGTACCAGGGGACTAAGAGTGGGGTATGGTGGGTATTCTGAAGCTTTCTTT.

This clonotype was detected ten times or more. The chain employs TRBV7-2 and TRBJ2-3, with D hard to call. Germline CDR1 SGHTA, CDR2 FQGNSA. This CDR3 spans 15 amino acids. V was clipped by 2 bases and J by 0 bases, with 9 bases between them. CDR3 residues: CASSLYVISTDTQYF. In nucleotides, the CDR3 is TGTGCCAGCAGCTTATACGTGATTAGCACAGATACGCAGTATTTT.

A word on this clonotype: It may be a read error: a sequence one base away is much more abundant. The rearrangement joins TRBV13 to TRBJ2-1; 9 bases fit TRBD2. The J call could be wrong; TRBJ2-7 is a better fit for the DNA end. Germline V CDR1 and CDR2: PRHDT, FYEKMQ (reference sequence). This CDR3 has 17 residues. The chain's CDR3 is CASSPRFRTSAYNEQYF. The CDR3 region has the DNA TGTGCCAGCAGCCCAAGGTTTCGGACTAGCGCCTACAATGAGCAGTACTTC.

The CDR3 coding sequence is TGTGCCAGCAGTTTTTTCGACGGGACAGTTAACTATGGCTACACCTTC. Translating it yields CASSFFDGTVNYGYTF. This rearrangement joins TRBV12-3 or TRBV12-4 to TRBJ1-2; 7 bases match TRBD1. The V segment lost 3 bases and the J segment 1 base; nucleotides outside the gene matches: 8. The length of the CDR3 is 16 residues.

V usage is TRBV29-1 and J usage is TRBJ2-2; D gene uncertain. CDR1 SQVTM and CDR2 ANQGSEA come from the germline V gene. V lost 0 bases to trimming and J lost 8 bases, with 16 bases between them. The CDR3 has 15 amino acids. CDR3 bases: TGCAGCGTTGAAGAGCGAACGGTTTCCCCGGGGGAGCTGTTTTTT. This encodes CSVEERTVSPGELFF.